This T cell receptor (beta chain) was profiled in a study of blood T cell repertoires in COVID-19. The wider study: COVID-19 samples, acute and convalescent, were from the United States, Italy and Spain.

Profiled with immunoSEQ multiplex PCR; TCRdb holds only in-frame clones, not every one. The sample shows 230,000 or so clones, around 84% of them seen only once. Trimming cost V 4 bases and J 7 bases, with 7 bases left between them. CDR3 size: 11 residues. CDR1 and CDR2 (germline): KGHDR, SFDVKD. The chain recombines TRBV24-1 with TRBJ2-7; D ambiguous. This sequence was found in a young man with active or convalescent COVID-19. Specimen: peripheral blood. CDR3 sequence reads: CATSDQREQYF. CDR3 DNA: TGTGCCACCAGTGACCAGAGGGAGCAGTACTTC.